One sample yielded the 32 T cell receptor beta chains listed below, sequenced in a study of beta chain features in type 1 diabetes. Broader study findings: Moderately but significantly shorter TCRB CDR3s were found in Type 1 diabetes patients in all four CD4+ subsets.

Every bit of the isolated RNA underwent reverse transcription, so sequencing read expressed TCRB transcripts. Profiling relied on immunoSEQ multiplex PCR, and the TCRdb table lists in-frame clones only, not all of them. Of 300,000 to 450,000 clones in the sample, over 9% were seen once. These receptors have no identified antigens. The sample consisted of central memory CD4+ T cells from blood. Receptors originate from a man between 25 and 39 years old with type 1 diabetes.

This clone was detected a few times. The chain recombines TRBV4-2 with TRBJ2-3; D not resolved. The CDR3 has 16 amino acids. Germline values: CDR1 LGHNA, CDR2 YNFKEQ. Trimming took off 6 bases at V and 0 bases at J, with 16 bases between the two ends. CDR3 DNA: TGTGCCAGCAGTCCGCGGATGGACCTAAGCACAGATACGCAGTATTTT. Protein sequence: CASSPRMDLSTDTQYF.

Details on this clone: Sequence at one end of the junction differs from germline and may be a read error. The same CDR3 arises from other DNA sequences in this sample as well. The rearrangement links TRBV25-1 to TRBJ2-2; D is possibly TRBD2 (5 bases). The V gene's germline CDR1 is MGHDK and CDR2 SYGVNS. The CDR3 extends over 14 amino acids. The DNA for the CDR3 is TGTGCCAGCAGTTTTCAAGGGTACGCCGGGGAACTGTTTTTT. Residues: CASSFQGYAGELFF. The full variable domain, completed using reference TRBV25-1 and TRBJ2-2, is EADIYQTPRYLVIGTGKKITLECSQTMGHDKMYWYQQDPGMELHLIHYSYGVNSTEKGDLSSESTVSRIRTEHFPLTLESARPSHTSQYLCASSFQGYAGELFFGEGSRLTVL.

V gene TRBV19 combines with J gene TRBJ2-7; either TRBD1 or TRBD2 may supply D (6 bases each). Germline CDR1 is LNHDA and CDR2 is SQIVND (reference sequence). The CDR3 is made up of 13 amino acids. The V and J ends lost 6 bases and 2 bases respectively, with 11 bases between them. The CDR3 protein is CASRQGGTYEQYF. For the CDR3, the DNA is TGTGCCAGTAGACAAGGGGGGACCTACGAGCAGTACTTC.

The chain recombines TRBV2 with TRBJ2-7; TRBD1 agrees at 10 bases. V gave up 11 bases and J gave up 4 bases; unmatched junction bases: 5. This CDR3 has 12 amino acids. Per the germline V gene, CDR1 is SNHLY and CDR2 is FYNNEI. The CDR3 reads CAGRDRGYEQYF. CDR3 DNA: TGTGCCGGCCGGGACAGGGGATACGAGCAGTACTTC.

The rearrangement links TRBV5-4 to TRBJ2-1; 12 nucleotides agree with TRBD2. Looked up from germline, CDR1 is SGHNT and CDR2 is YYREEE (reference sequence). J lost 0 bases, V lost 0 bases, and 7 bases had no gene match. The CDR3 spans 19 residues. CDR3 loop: CASSLVWTSGTISYNEQFF. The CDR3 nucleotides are TGTGCCAGCAGCTTGGTATGGACTAGCGGGACTATCTCCTACAATGAGCAGTTCTTC.

Here the CDR3 reads CASSVTHSPGTGELFF. Here the CDR3 DNA reads TGTGCCAGCAGCGTCACCCATTCCCCCGGCACCGGGGAGCTGTTTTTT. The rearrangement joins TRBV9 to TRBJ2-2; no firm D call. The CDR3 consists of 16 residues. Germline V CDR1 and CDR2: SGDLS, YYNGEE. V lost 2 bases to trimming and J lost 4 bases, with 15 bases between them.

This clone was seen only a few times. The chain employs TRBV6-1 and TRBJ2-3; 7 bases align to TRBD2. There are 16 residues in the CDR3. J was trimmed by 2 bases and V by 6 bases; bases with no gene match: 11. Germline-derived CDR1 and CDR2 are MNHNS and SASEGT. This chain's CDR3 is CASSEMLAGDTDTQYF. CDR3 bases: TGTGCCAGCAGCGAAATGCTGGCGGGGGACACAGATACGCAGTATTTT.

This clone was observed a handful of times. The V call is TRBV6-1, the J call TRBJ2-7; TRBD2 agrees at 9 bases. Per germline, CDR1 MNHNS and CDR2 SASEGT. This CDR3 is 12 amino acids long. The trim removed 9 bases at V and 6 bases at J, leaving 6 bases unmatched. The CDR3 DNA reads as TGTGCCAGTCAACTAGCGGGTCGCGAGCAGTACTTC. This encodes CASQLAGREQYF.

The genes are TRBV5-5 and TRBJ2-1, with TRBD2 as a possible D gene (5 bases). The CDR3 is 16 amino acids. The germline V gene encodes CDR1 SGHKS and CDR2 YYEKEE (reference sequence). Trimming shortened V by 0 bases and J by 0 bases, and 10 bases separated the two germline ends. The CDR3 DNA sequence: TGTGCCAGCAGCTTGGGACTATATAGCTCCTACAATGAGCAGTTCTTC. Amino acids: CASSLGLYSSYNEQFF.

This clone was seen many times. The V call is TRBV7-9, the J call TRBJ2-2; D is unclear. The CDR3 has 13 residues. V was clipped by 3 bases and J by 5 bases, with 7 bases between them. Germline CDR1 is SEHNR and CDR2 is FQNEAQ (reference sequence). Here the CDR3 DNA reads TGTGCCAGCAGCTTTTGGAAGACCGGGGAGCTGTTTTTT. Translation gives CASSFWKTGELFF.

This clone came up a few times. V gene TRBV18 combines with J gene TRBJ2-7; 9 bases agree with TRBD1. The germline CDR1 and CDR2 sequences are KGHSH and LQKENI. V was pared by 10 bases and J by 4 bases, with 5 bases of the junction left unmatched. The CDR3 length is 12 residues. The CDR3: CATSTGGYEQYF. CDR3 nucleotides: TGTGCCACCTCGACAGGGGGATACGAGCAGTACTTC.

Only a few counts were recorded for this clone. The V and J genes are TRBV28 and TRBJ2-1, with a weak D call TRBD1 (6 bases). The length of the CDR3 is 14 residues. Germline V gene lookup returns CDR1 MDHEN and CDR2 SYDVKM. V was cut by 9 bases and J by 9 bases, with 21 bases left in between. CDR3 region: CASNRASRYGEQFF. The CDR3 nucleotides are TGTGCCAGTAACAGGGCATCTAGGTACGGTGAGCAGTTCTTC.

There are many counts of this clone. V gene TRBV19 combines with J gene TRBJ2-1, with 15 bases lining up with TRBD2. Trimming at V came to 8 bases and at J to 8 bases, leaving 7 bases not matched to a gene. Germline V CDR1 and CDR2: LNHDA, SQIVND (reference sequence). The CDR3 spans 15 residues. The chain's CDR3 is CASGGWTSGRDEQFF. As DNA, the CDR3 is TGTGCCAGTGGGGGATGGACTAGCGGGAGGGATGAGCAGTTCTTC.

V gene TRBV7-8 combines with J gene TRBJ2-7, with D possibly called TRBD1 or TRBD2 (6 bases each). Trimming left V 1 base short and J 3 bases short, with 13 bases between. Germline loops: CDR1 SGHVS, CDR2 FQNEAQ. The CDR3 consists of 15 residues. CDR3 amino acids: CASSLGGGTNYEQYF. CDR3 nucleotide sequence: TGTGCCAGCAGCTTAGGAGGGGGGACAAACTACGAGCAGTACTTC.

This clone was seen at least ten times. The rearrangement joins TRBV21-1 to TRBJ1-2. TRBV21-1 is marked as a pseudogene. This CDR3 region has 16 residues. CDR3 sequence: CASSKGDRDGNYGYTF. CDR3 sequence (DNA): TGTGCCAGCAGCAAAGGAGACCGGGACGGTAACTATGGCTACACCTTC.

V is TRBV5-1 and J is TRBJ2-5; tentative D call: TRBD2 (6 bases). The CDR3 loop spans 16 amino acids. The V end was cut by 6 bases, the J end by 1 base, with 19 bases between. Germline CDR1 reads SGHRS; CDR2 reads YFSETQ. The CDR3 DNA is TGCGCCAGCACGGCAGTAGCCGGGAGTCGCCAAGAGACCCAGTACTTC. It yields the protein CASTAVAGSRQETQYF.

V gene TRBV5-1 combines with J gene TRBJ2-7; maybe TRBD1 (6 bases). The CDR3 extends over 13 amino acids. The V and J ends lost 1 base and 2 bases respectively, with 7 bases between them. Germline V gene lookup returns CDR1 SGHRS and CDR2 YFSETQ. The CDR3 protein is CASSLPGAYEQYF. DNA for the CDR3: TGCGCCAGCAGCTTGCCAGGGGCCTACGAGCAGTACTTC.

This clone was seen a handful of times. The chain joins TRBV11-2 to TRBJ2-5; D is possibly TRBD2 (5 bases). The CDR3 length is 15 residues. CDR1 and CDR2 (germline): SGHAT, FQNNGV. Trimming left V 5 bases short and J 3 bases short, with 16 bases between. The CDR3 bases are TGTGCCAGCAGCGAAGGGAGTGGCGGCGAAGAGACCCAGTACTTC. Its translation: CASSEGSGGEETQYF.

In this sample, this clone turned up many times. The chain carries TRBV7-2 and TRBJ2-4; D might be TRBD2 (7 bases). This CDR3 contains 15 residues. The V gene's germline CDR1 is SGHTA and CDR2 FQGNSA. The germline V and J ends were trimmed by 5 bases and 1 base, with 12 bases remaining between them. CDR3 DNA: TGTGCCAGCAGCCCGGGGGGCTTGGCCAAAAACATTCAGTACTTC. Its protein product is CASSPGGLAKNIQYF.

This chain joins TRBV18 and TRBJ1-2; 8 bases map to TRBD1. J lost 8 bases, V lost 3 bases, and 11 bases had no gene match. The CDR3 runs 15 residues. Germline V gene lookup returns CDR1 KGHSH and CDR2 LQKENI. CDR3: CASSPTGAVSGGYTF. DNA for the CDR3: TGTGCCAGCTCACCGACAGGGGCCGTTTCGGGAGGCTACACCTTC.

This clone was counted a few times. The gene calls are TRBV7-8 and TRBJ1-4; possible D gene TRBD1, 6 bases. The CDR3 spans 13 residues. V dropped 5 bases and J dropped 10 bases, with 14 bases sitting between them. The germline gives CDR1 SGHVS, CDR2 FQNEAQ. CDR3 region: CASSPPGGRKLFF. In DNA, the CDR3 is TGTGCCAGCAGCCCTCCGGGGGGGCGAAAACTGTTTTTT.

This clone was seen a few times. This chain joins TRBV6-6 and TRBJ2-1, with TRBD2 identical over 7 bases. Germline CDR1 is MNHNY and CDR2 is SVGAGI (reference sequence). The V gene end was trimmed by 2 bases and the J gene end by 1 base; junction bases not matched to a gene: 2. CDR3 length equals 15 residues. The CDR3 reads CASSYAAGSYNEQFF. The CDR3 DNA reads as TGTGCCAGCAGTTACGCAGCGGGGTCCTACAATGAGCAGTTCTTC.

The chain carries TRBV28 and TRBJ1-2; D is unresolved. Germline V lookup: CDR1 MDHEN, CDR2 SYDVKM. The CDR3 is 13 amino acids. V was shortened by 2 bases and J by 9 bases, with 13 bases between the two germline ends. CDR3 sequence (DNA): TGTGCCAGCAGTTTAAGGAACGGTCTTAGCTACACCTTC. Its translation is CASSLRNGLSYTF.

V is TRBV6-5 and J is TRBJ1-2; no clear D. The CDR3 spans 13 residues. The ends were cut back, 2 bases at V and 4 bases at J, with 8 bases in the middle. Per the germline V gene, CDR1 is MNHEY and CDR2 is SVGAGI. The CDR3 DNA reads TGTGCCAGCAGTTACGGAGCATCCTATGGCTACACCTTC. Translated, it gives CASSYGASYGYTF.

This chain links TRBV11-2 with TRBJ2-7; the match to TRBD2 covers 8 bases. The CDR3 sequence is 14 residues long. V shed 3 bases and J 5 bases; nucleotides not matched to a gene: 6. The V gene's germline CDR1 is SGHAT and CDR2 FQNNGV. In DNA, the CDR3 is TGTGCCAGCAGCTTCAGGACTAGCCCCGACGAGCAGTACTTC. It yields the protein CASSFRTSPDEQYF.

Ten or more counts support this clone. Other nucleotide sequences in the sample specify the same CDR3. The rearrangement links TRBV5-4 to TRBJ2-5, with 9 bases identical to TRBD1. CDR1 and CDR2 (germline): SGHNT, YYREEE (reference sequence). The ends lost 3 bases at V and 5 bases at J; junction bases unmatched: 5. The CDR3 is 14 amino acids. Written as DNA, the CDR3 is TGTGCCAGCAGCTCACAGGGGGCAGTTGAGACCCAGTACTTC. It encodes CASSSQGAVETQYF.

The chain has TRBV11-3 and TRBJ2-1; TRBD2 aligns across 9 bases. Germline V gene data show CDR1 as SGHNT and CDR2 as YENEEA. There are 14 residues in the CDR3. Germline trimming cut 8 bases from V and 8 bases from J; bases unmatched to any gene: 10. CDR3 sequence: CASGRVAGAYEQFF. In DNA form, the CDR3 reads TGTGCCAGCGGCAGGGTAGCGGGAGCTTATGAGCAGTTCTTC.

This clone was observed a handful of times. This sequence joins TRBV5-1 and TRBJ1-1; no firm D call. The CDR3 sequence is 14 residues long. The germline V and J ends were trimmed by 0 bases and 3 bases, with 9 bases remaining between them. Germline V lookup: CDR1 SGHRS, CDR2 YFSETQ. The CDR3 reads CASSLVGGDTEAFF. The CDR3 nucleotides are TGCGCCAGCAGCTTGGTAGGCGGGGACACTGAAGCTTTCTTT.

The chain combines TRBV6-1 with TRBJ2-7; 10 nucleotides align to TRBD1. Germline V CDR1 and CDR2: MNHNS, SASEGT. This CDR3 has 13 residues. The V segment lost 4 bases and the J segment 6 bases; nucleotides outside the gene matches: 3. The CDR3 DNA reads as TGTGCCAGCAGTGCACGGACAGGGGGCGAGCAGTACTTC. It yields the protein CASSARTGGEQYF.

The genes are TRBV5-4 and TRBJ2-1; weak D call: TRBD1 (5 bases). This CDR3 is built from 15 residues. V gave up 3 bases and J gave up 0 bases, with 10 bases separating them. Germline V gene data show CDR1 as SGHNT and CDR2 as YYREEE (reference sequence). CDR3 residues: CASSSGMTSYNEQFF. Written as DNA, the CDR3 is TGTGCCAGCAGCTCAGGGATGACCTCCTACAATGAGCAGTTCTTC.

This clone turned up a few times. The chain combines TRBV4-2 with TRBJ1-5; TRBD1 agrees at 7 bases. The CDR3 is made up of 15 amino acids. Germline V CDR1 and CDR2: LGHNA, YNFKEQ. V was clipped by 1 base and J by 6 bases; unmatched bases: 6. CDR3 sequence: CASSQGARGGQPQHF. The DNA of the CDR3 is TGTGCCAGCAGCCAAGGCGCCAGGGGGGGTCAGCCCCAGCATTTT.

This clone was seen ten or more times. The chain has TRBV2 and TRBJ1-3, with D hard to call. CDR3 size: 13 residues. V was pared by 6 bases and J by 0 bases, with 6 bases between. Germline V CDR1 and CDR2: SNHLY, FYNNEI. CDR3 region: CASSSNSGNTIYF. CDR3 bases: TGTGCCAGCAGCTCTAACTCTGGAAACACCATATATTTT.